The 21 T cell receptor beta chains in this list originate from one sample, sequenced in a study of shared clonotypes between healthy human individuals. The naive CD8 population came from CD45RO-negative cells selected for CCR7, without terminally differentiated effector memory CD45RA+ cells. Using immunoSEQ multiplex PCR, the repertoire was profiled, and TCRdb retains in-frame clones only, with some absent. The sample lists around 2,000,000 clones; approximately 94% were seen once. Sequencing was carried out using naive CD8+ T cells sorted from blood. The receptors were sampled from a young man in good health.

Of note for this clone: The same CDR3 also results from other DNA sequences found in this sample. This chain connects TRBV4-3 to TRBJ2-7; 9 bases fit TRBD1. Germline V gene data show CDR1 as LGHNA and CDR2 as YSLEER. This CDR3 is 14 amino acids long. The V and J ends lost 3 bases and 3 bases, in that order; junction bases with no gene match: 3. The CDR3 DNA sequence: TGCGCCAGCAGCCACTCGGACAGGGGCTACGAGCAGTACTTC. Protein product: CASSHSDRGYEQYF.

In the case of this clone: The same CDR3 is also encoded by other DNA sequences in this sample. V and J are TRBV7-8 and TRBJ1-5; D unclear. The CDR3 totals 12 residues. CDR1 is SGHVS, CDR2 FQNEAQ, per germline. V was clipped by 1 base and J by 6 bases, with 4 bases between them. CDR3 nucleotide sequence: TGTGCCAGCAGCTTAGGCGGTCAGCCCCAGCATTTT. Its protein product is CASSLGGQPQHF.

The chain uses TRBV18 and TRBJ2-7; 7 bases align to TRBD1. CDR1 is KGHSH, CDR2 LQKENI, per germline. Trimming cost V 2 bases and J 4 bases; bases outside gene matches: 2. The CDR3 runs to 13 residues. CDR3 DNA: TGTGCCAGCTCACCAACGACAGGGTACGAGCAGTACTTC. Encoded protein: CASSPTTGYEQYF.

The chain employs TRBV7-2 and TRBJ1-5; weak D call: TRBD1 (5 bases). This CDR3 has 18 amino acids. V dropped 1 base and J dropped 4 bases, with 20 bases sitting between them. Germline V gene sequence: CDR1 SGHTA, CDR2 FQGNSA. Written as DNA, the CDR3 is TGTGCCAGCAGCTTAGAGCTGGCCAGGGTGGGTCCTAATCAGCCCCAGCATTTT. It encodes CASSLELARVGPNQPQHF.

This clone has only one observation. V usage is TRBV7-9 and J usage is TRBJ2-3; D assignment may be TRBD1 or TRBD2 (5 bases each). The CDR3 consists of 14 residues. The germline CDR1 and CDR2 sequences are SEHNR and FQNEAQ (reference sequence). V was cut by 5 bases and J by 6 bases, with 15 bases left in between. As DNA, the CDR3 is TGTGCCAGCAGCGGGGCCACTAGACCCGATACGCAGTATTTT. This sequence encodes CASSGATRPDTQYF.

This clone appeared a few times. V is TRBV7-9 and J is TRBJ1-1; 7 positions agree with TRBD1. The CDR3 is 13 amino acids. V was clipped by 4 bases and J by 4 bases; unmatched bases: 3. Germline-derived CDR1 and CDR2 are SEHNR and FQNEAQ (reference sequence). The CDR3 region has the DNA TGTGCCAGCAGCTCGGACAGGATCACTGAAGCTTTCTTT. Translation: CASSSDRITEAFF.

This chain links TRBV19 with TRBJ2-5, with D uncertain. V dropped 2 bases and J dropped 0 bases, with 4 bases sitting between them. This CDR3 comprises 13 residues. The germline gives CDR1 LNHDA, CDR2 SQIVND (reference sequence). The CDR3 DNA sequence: TGTGCCAGTAGTATACCGAACCAAGAGACCCAGTACTTC. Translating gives CASSIPNQETQYF.

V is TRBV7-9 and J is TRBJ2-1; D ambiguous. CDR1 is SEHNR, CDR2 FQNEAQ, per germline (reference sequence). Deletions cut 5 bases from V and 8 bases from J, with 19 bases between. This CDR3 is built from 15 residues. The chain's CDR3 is CASSAWAPDGDEQFF. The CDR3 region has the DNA TGTGCCAGCAGCGCCTGGGCCCCTGATGGCGATGAGCAGTTCTTC.

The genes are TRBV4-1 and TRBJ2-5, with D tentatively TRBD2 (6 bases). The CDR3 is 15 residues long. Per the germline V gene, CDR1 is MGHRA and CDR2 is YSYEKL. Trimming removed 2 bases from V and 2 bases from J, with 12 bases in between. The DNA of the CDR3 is TGCGCCAGCAGCCAACCCACGGGGGAACAAGAGACCCAGTACTTC. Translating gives CASSQPTGEQETQYF.

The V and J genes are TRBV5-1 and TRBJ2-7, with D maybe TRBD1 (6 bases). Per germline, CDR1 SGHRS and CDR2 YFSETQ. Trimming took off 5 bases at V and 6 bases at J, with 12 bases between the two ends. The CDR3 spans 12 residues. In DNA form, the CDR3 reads TGCGCCAGCAGATCACAGGGATTCGAGCAGTACTTC. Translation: CASRSQGFEQYF.

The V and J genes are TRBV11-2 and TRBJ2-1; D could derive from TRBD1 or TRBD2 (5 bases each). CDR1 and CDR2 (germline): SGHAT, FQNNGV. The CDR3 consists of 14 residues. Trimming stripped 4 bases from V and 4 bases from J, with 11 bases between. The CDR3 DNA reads TGTGCCAGCAGCTCGGGACCCATGTACAATGAGCAGTTCTTC. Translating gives CASSSGPMYNEQFF.

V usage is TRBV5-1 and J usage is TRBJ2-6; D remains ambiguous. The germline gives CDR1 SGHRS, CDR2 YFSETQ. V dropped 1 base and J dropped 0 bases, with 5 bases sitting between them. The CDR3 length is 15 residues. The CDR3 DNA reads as TGCGCCAGCAGCTTGACAGACTCTGGGGCCAACGTCCTGACTTTC. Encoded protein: CASSLTDSGANVLTF.

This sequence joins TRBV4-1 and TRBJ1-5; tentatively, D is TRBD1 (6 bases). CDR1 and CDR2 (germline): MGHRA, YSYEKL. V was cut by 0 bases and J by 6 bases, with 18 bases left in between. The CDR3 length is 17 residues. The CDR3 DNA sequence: TGCGCCAGCAGCCAAGAAAGTTCCCAACAGGGTAGTCAGCCCCAGCATTTT. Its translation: CASSQESSQQGSQPQHF.

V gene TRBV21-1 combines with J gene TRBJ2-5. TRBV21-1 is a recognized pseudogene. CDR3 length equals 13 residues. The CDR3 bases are TGTGCCAGCAGCACTTGGGGACAAGAGACCCAGTACTTC. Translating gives CASSTWGQETQYF.

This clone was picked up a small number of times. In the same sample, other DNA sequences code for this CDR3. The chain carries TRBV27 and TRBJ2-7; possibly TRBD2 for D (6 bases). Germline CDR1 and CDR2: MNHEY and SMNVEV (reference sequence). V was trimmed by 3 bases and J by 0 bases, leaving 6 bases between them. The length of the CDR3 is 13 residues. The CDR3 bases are TGTGCCAGCAGTTTCGGGGGCTCCTACGAGCAGTACTTC. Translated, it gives CASSFGGSYEQYF.

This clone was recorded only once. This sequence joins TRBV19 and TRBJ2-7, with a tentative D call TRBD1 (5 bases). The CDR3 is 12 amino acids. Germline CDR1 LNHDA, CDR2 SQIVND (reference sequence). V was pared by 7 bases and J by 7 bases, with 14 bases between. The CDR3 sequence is CASTPGFGEQYF. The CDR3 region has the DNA TGTGCCAGTACCCCAGGGTTTGGAGAGCAGTACTTC.

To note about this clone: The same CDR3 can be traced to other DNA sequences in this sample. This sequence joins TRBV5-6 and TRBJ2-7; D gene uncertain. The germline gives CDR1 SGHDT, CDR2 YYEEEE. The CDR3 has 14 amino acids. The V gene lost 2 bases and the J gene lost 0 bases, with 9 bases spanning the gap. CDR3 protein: CASSLSLSSYEQYF. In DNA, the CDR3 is TGTGCCAGCAGCTTAAGCCTTAGCTCCTACGAGCAGTACTTC.

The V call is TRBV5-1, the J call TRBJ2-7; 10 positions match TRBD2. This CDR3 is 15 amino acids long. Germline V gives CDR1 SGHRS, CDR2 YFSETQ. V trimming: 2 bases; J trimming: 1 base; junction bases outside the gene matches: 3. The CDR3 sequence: CASSFTSGMSYEQYF. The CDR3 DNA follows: TGCGCCAGCAGCTTTACTAGCGGGATGTCCTACGAGCAGTACTTC.

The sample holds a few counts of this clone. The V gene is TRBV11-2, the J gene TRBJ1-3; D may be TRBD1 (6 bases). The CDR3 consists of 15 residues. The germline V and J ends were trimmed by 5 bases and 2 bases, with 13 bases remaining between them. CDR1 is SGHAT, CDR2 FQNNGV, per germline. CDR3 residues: CASSQTTGPGNTIYF. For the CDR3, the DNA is TGTGCCAGCAGCCAAACGACAGGACCTGGAAACACCATATATTTT.

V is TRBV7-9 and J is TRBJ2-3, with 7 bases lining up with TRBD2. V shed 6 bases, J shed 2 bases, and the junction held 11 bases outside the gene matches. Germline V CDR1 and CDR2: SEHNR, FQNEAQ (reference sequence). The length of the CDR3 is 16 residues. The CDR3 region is CASRPGTTTNTDTQYF. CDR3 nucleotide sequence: TGTGCCAGCAGGCCCGGGACTACCACCAACACAGATACGCAGTATTTT.

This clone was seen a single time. CDR3 coding DNA: TGCGCCAGCAGCCAAGTAATAGCGGGAGGTCCGGAGCAGTACTTC. It is translated as CASSQVIAGGPEQYF. The rearrangement joins TRBV4-1 to TRBJ2-7, with 10 bases that match TRBD2. The V gene end was trimmed by 1 base and the J gene end by 7 bases; junction bases not matched to a gene: 7. The CDR3 spans 15 residues. Germline V gene lookup returns CDR1 MGHRA and CDR2 YSYEKL.